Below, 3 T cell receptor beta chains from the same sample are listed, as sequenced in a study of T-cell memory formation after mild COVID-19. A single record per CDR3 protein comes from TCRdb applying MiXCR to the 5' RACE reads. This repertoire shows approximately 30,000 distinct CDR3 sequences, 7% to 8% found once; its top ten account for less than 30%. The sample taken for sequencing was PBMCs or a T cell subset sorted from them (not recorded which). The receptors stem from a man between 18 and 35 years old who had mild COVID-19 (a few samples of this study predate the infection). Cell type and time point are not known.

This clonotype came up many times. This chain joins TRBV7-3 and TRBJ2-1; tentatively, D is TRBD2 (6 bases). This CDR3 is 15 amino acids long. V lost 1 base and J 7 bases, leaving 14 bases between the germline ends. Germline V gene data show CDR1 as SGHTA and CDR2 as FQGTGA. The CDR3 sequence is CASSLRAPRENEQFF. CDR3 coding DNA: TGTGCCAGCAGCTTAAGGGCCCCCCGGGAGAATGAGCAGTTCTTC.

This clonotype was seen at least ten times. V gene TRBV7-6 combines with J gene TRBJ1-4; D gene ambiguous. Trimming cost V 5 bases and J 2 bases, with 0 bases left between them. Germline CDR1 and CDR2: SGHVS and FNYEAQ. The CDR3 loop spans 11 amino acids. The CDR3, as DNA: TGTGCCAGCAGCACTAATGAAAAACTGTTTTTT. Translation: CASSTNEKLFF.

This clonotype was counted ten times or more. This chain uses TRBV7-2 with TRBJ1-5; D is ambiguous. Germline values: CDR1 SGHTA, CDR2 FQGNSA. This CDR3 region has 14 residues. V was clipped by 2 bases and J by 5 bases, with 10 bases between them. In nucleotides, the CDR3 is TGTGCCAGCAGCTTATCTGGAGGTTATCAGCCCCAGCATTTT. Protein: CASSLSGGYQPQHF. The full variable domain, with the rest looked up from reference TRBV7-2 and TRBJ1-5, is GAGVSQSPSNKVTEKGKDVELRCDPISGHTALYWYRQSLGQGLEFLIYFQGNSAPDKSGLPSDRFSAERTGGSVSTLTIQRTQQEDSAVYLCASSLSGGYQPQHFGDGTRLSIL.